A single sample is the source of the 5 T cell receptor beta chains below, sequenced in a study of early T cells in non-severe SARS-CoV-2 infection. MiXCR, run by TCRdb on the 5' RACE reads, gives a single entry per CDR3 protein. The sample consists of about 61,000 distinct CDR3 sequences, about a tenth of them appearing once. Sample: whole blood. These receptors originate from an adult who was a healthcare worker with PCR-confirmed SARS-CoV-2 infection or an uninfected control (not recorded which).

This clonotype showed up just a few times. A junction boundary mismatches the germline segment, possibly from a read error. The J gene is TRBJ2-7, the V gene TRBV12-3 or TRBV12-4, with D possibly matching TRBD1 (6 bases). CDR3 length: 15 amino acids. CDR3 bases: TGTGTCAGCACCCTCCGGGACACCGACTCCTACGAGCAGTACTTC. Its protein is CVSTLRDTDSYEQYF.

This clonotype was observed a few times. The V gene is TRBV21-1, the J gene TRBJ2-1. TRBV21-1 is reported as a pseudogene. The CDR3 totals 15 residues. As DNA, the CDR3 is TGTGCCAGCAGCTCCGGCGGTTGTTTACGCAATGAGCAGTTCTTC. Protein: CASSSGGCLRNEQFF.

This clonotype counts as medium-sized. The chain is built from TRBV6-6 and TRBJ2-3; D is unresolved. The V gene's germline CDR1 is MNHNY and CDR2 SVGAGI (reference sequence). Trimming shortened V by 6 bases and J by 2 bases, and 3 bases separated the two germline ends. The length of the CDR3 is 11 residues. This chain's CDR3 is CASSLTDTQYF. The CDR3 DNA reads as TGTGCCAGCAGCCTCACAGATACGCAGTATTTT.

This clonotype was counted a few times. This chain connects TRBV30 to TRBJ2-2; tentative D call: TRBD2 (5 bases). The CDR3 runs to 17 residues. CDR1 and CDR2 from the germline V gene are GTSNPN and SVGIG (reference sequence). V shed 2 bases and J shed 5 bases, with 21 bases lying between them. The CDR3 region has the DNA TGTGCCTGGAGTAACGAGGAGGTTGGTCGCGGGACCGGGGAGCTGTTTTTT. It is translated as CAWSNEEVGRGTGELFF.

This clonotype was seen only a few times. V usage is TRBV20-1 and J usage is TRBJ2-3; D is undetermined. Per germline, CDR1 DFQATT and CDR2 SNEGSKA (reference sequence). The CDR3 contains 14 residues. V lost 3 bases, J lost 0 bases, and 10 bases lay in between. CDR3 coding DNA: TGCAGTGCTAGTCCCGGTCCTAGCACAGATACGCAGTATTTT. It translates to CSASPGPSTDTQYF.